This TCR beta chain appears in the sequencing data of a study of blood T cell repertoires in COVID-19. As for the study in general: COVID-19 samples from acute and convalescent phases originated in the United States, Italy and Spain. Nucleic acid was either cDNA or gDNA, and it came from T cells, B-cell-depleted T cells, or PBMCs.

Study processing details: Amplification of reference gene primers provided the estimated nucleated cell counts. TCRdb keeps only in-frame clones here, not all; method: immunoSEQ multiplex PCR. Clonal size and the V and J genes are those of that table, whereas D and trimming came from the DNA. The data hold 150,000 to 200,000 clones, with roughly 94% observed a single time. Seattle patients were enrolled while actively infected and followed longitudinally. The sample comprised peripheral blood. The clonotype comes from a man aged 30-40 years with COVID-19, enrolled during active disease.

Written as DNA, the CDR3 is TGCGCCAGCAGCCCATCGGGACAGTTCGCCAATGGCTACACCTTC. This encodes CASSPSGQFANGYTF. V and J are TRBV5-1 and TRBJ1-2, with TRBD1 matching 7 bases. The germline V gene has CDR1 SGHRS and CDR2 YFSETQ. The CDR3 spans 15 residues. Losses at the gene ends were 4 bases for V and 6 bases for J; bases not matched to a gene: 12.